The rows below give T cell receptor beta chains drawn from one sample of a study of T cell repertoires in cytomegalovirus infection. These receptors lack a known antigen. TCRdb reprocessed the reads with MiXCR, giving one entry per CDR3 protein. The data show around 300,000 distinct CDR3 sequences, about 25% seen once. Sequenced here: cultured PBMCs, sampled from culture after CMV antigen stimulation. The receptors originated from a human donor in good health (CMV status not recorded). Some clones in this sample may be carry-over from other donors' samples. Each CDR3 is given with its conserved first and last residue. Each record gives: J gene, V gene, CDR3 protein.

j_gene: TRBJ2-1
v_gene: TRBV5-4
CDR3aa: CASSEMGREYNEQFF

j_gene: TRBJ1-1
v_gene: TRBV11-3
CDR3aa: CASSPTEGGTEAFF

j_gene: TRBJ1-1
v_gene: TRBV10-3
CDR3aa: CAISRDLNTEAFF

j_gene: TRBJ1-5
v_gene: TRBV12-3/TRBV12-4
CDR3aa: CASSAMGQPQHF

j_gene: TRBJ2-5
v_gene: TRBV5-1
CDR3aa: CASSLGRGWETQYF

j_gene: TRBJ2-1
v_gene: TRBV20-1
CDR3aa: CSARFPGSRGEQFF

j_gene: TRBJ1-1
v_gene: TRBV5-1
CDR3aa: CASSWDGQNTEAFF

j_gene: TRBJ2-1
v_gene: TRBV25-1
CDR3aa: CASSANPGQGGNEQFF

j_gene: TRBJ1-3
v_gene: TRBV6-1
CDR3aa: CASSEWGSSGNTIYF

j_gene: TRBJ1-2
v_gene: TRBV18
CDR3aa: CASSPRQDPGYGYTF

j_gene: TRBJ1-1
v_gene: TRBV7-2
CDR3aa: CASSLGTEAFF

j_gene: TRBJ2-5
v_gene: TRBV7-2
CDR3aa: CASSLTGGPETQYF